The entry below describes one T cell receptor (beta chain). Profiled with immunoSEQ multiplex PCR; TCRdb holds only in-frame clones, not every one. The repertoire has some 660,000 clones, around 87% of them found once; the top ten carry about 0.0094%. The germline V gene encodes CDR1 SQVTM and CDR2 ANQGSEA. This CDR3 spans 13 amino acids. After removal of 7 bases from V and 3 bases from J, the junction contained 7 bases not matched to a gene. This sample is part of a study of shared T cell receptors in the human thymus. These data also formed part of another study, on human thymus T cells. That source notes: Among the donors, all were healthy Finnish infants having corrective surgery for congenital heart defects. Resections obtained during corrective heart surgery supplied the thymus tissue. Within thymic and blood repertoires, V and J gene usage appeared to be biased. Related work found strong thymic repertoire overlap between unrelated individuals.

Material: thymocytes. This receptor was identified in a boy younger than two with a congenital heart defect. This chain links TRBV29-1 with TRBJ1-1; 8 bases match TRBD1. DNA of the CDR3: TGCAGCGCTACGGACAGGGAGGACACTGAAGCTTTCTTT. This encodes CSATDREDTEAFF.